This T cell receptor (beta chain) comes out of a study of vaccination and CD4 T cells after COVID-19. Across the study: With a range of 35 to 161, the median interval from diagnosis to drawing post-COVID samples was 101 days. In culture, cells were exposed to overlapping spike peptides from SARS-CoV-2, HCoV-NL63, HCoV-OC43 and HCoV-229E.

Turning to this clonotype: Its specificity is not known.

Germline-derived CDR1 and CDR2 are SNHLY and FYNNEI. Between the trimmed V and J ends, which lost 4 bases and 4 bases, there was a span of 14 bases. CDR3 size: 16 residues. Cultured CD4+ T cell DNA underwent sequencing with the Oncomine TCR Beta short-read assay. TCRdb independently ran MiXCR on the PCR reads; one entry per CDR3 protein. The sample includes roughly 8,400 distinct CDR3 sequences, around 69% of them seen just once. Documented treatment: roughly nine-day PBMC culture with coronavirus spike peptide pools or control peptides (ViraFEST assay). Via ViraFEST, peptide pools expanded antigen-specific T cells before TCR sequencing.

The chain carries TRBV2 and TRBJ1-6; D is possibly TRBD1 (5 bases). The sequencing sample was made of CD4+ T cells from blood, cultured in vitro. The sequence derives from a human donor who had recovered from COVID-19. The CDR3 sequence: CASSAGTGRYNSPLHF. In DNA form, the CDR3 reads TGTGCCAGCAGTGCCGGGACGGGAAGATATAATTCACCCCTCCACTTT.